This section outlines one T cell receptor (beta chain) sequence together with its context. This sample was included in a study of OX40 agonist ivuxolimab in advanced cancers. The table came from immunoSEQ multiplex PCR; TCRdb's copy has only in-frame clones and leaves some out. The sample lists tens of thousands of clones; about 87% were seen once. Germline V gene data show CDR1 as SGHAT and CDR2 as FQDESV (reference sequence). The CDR3 is 13 amino acids. V lost 1 base to trimming and J lost 3 bases, with 6 bases between them. The receptor's source is an adult with an advanced solid tumor such as melanoma, head and neck, liver or kidney cancer. The sequences come from CD4+ or CD8+ T cells sorted from blood, collected in a trial of the OX40 agonist ivuxolimab. J is TRBJ1-1 and V is TRBV11-1, with D unclear. CDR3 in amino acids: CASSLEMDTEAFF. Written as DNA, the CDR3 is TGTGCCAGCAGCTTAGAAATGGACACTGAAGCTTTCTTT. Full variable domain (rest looked up from reference TRBV11-1 and TRBJ1-1): EAEVAQSPRYKITEKSQAVAFWCDPISGHATLYWYRQILGQGPELLVQFQDESVVDDSQLPKDRFSAERLKGVDSTLKIQPAELGDSAMYLCASSLEMDTEAFFGQGTRLTVV.